The 26 T cell receptor beta chains presented below share a single source sample, sequenced in a study of blood T cell repertoires in COVID-19. The repertoire was sequenced with immunoSEQ multiplex PCR; TCRdb's copy has only in-frame clones and lacks some. The table has about 270,000 clones, more than 75% seen once; the top ten hold roughly a sixth. The material sequenced was PBMCs or T cells enriched from blood (not recorded which). The receptors come from a man between 18 and 35 years old who had recovered from COVID-19.

This chain links TRBV5-1 with TRBJ2-7, with D maybe TRBD1 (5 bases). The CDR3 is 13 amino acids. V was trimmed by 4 bases and J by 6 bases, leaving 14 bases between them. Germline assignment: CDR1 SGHRS and CDR2 YFSETQ. CDR3 amino acids: CASSLLAGLEQYF. The DNA of the CDR3 is TGCGCCAGCAGCCTGTTGGCAGGGCTCGAGCAGTACTTC. Full variable domain (remainder filled in from reference TRBV5-1 and TRBJ2-7): KAGVTQTPRYLIKTRGQQVTLSCSPISGHRSVSWYQQTPGQGLQFLFEYFSETQRNKGNFPGRFSGRQFSNSRSEMNVSTLELGDSALYLCASSLLAGLEQYFGPGTRLTVT.

The CDR3 DNA reads as TGTGCCAGCAGCCAAGATCGCAGGCAGAACACTGAAGCTTTCTTT. This codes for CASSQDRRQNTEAFF. The chain carries TRBV3-1 (or the pseudogene TRBV3-2) and TRBJ1-1, with D unresolved. The germline V gene encodes CDR1 LGHDT and CDR2 YNNKEL (reference sequence). Trimming cost V 0 bases and J 1 base, with 9 bases left between them. There are 15 residues in the CDR3.

This chain connects TRBV6-5 to TRBJ2-5; 8 bases align to TRBD1. V trimming: 6 bases; J trimming: 2 bases; junction bases outside the gene matches: 2. Looked up from germline, CDR1 is MNHEY and CDR2 is SVGAGI. The CDR3 length is 13 residues. Written as DNA, the CDR3 is TGTGCCAGCAGCGGACAGGGACAAGAGACCCAGTACTTC. Amino acid sequence: CASSGQGQETQYF.

There are a few counts of this clone. This chain connects TRBV18 to TRBJ1-1; 7 bases align to TRBD1. With V trimmed by 2 bases and J by 1 base, 1 base remained unmatched. CDR3 length: 14 residues. Germline loops: CDR1 KGHSH, CDR2 LQKENI. Written as DNA, the CDR3 is TGTGCCAGCTCACCAAGGACAGGGAACACTGAAGCTTTCTTT. Its translation is CASSPRTGNTEAFF.

This chain joins TRBV10-1 and TRBJ1-6, with D uncertain. With 4 bases removed from V and 5 bases from J, the gap between germline ends came to 9 bases. The CDR3 runs to 14 residues. The germline V gene encodes CDR1 WNHNN and CDR2 SYGVQD (reference sequence). CDR3 sequence: CASSAQYDNSPLHF. The CDR3 DNA sequence: TGCGCCAGCAGTGCCCAGTACGATAATTCACCCCTCCACTTT.

The V gene is TRBV19, the J gene TRBJ1-2; the match to TRBD1 covers 7 bases. Trimming at V came to 2 bases and at J to 1 base, leaving 13 bases not matched to a gene. The CDR3 contains 18 residues. Germline values: CDR1 LNHDA, CDR2 SQIVND (reference sequence). CDR3 nucleotides: TGTGCCAGTAGTATAAATGTCGGCAGGGGGAAGGTTAACTATGGCTACACCTTC. Its protein is CASSINVGRGKVNYGYTF. The full variable domain, completed using reference TRBV19 and TRBJ1-2, is DGGITQSPKYLFRKEGQNVTLSCEQNLNHDAMYWYRQDPGQGLRLIYYSQIVNDFQKGDIAEGYSVSREKKESFPLTVTSAQKNPTAFYLCASSINVGRGKVNYGYTFGSGTRLTVV.

This chain uses TRBV5-4 with TRBJ1-2; possible D gene TRBD1, 5 bases. Germline V gene lookup returns CDR1 SGHNT and CDR2 YYREEE (reference sequence). This CDR3 spans 14 amino acids. V was shortened by 4 bases and J by 8 bases, with 18 bases between the two germline ends. The CDR3 region is CASSTGMGLGGYTF. The CDR3 region has the DNA TGTGCCAGCAGCACTGGGATGGGACTCGGGGGCTACACCTTC.

The rearrangement uses TRBV28 and TRBJ2-3; unclear D gene. V was trimmed by 5 bases and J by 0 bases, leaving 12 bases between them. The CDR3 has 15 amino acids. Germline V CDR1 and CDR2: MDHEN, SYDVKM. DNA for the CDR3: TGTGCCAGCAGTCCCATCCGGGTTAGCACAGATACGCAGTATTTT. As protein: CASSPIRVSTDTQYF.

The chain links TRBV7-9 to TRBJ1-1, with D possibly TRBD1 on 6 matching bases. V was cut by 5 bases and J by 8 bases, with 12 bases left in between. The CDR3 contains 12 residues. Germline V CDR1 and CDR2: SEHNR, FQNEAQ (reference sequence). DNA for the CDR3: TGTGCCAGCAGCAATGGGGGCAGCGAAGCTTTCTTT. It translates to CASSNGGSEAFF.

This sequence joins TRBV19 and TRBJ2-5, with TRBD2 matching over 7 bases. The CDR3 is 17 amino acids. Germline-derived CDR1 and CDR2 are LNHDA and SQIVND (reference sequence). V lost 4 bases and J lost 5; bases outside the gene matches: 16. Here the CDR3 DNA reads TGTGCCAGTAGTACCTCCCTCTCGCGGGAGTATGCGGAGACCCAGTACTTC. Translated: CASSTSLSREYAETQYF. The variable domain in full, completed from reference TRBV19 and TRBJ2-5, reads DGGITQSPKYLFRKEGQNVTLSCEQNLNHDAMYWYRQDPGQGLRLIYYSQIVNDFQKGDIAEGYSVSREKKESFPLTVTSAQKNPTAFYLCASSTSLSREYAETQYFGPGTRLLVL.

The CDR3 nucleotides read TGTGCCTGGGGGAACGGGGAGACCCAGTACTTC. It specifies CAWGNGETQYF. The rearrangement links TRBV30 to TRBJ2-5; D not certain. CDR1 GTSNPN and CDR2 SVGIG come from the germline V gene (reference sequence). Trimming left V 5 bases short and J 5 bases short, with 9 bases between. The CDR3 length is 11 residues.

The rearrangement uses TRBV6-5 and TRBJ2-1, with 8 positions matching TRBD1. The CDR3 covers 13 residues. The germline V gene has CDR1 MNHEY and CDR2 SVGAGI. J was trimmed by 8 bases and V by 2 bases; bases with no gene match: 2. DNA for the CDR3: TGTGCCAGCAGTTACGGACAGGGCGATGAGCAGTTCTTC. It encodes CASSYGQGDEQFF.

The V gene is TRBV11-2, the J gene TRBJ2-3, with D tentatively TRBD2 (6 bases). Trimming pared 2 bases from V and 1 base from J, leaving 10 bases between. CDR3 length: 15 amino acids. Germline CDR1 SGHAT, CDR2 FQNNGV. CDR3 residues: CASSLWSSGTDTQYF. In DNA form, the CDR3 reads TGTGCCAGCAGCTTATGGTCTAGCGGCACAGATACGCAGTATTTT.

The J gene is TRBJ2-1, the V gene TRBV24-1; possibly TRBD2 for D (5 bases). Germline V gene sequence: CDR1 KGHDR, CDR2 SFDVKD. V was cut by 0 bases and J by 6 bases, with 20 bases left in between. The CDR3 contains 18 residues. The CDR3 loop reads CATSDLRAGSQRGNEQFF. The CDR3 DNA follows: TGTGCCACCAGTGATTTGCGTGCCGGTAGCCAACGGGGCAATGAGCAGTTCTTC.

The rearrangement links TRBV5-1 to TRBJ2-2; D uncertain. The CDR3 spans 14 residues. Germline V gene lookup returns CDR1 SGHRS and CDR2 YFSETQ. V was clipped by 0 bases and J by 7 bases, with 10 bases between them. CDR3 region: CASSLDSWNGELFF. Written as DNA, the CDR3 is TGCGCCAGCAGCTTGGATAGCTGGAACGGGGAGCTGTTTTTT.

This chain uses TRBV4-1 with TRBJ1-4; 8 bases match TRBD1. The V gene's germline CDR1 is MGHRA and CDR2 YSYEKL. There are 15 residues in the CDR3. Trimming took 3 bases from V and 8 from J; bases not matched to a gene: 8. The CDR3: CASSQETGDREKLFF. The CDR3 DNA reads as TGCGCCAGCAGCCAGGAGACAGGGGATAGGGAAAAACTGTTTTTT.

The chain recombines TRBV2 with TRBJ2-5; no definite D call. V was cut by 5 bases and J by 5 bases, with 6 bases left in between. CDR1 SNHLY and CDR2 FYNNEI come from the germline V gene. CDR3 length: 11 amino acids. CDR3 bases: TGTGCCAGCAGTAGCTCGGAGACCCAGTACTTC. Protein product: CASSSSETQYF.

CDR3 nucleotides: TGTGCCAGCAGGATACGGGGTGAGCAGTTCTTC. Its protein is CASRIRGEQFF. This chain connects TRBV11-3 to TRBJ2-1; a possible D gene is TRBD2 (5 bases). Germline V gene sequence: CDR1 SGHNT, CDR2 YENEEA. Trimming took off 6 bases at V and 9 bases at J, with 9 bases between the two ends. The CDR3 runs 11 residues.

This clone was picked up a small number of times. The chain recombines TRBV5-6 with TRBJ1-2; D perhaps matches TRBD1 (6 bases). V lost 1 base to trimming and J lost 2 bases, with 15 bases between them. This CDR3 has 16 amino acids. Germline CDR1 is SGHDT and CDR2 is YYEEEE. CDR3 sequence reads: CASSLMVAGDNYGYTF. CDR3 DNA sequence: TGTGCCAGCAGCTTGATGGTCGCAGGGGACAACTATGGCTACACCTTC. Variable domain in full (rest from reference TRBV5-6 and TRBJ1-2): DAGVTQSPTHLIKTRGQQVTLRCSPKSGHDTVSWYQQALGQGPQFIFQYYEEEERQRGNFPDRFSGHQFPNYSSELNVNALLLGDSALYLCASSLMVAGDNYGYTFGSGTRLTVV.

This chain joins TRBV21-1 and TRBJ1-5; TRBD1 is the table's D call, not checked against the DNA. TRBV21-1 is a pseudogene locus. The CDR3 is 16 residues long. The CDR3 nucleotides are TGTGCCAGCAGCAGCGGACAGGGGGATAGCAATCAGCCCCAGCATTTT. This codes for CASSSGQGDSNQPQHF.

The chain joins TRBV19 to TRBJ1-5; TRBD1 is a possible D gene (6 bases). The CDR3 is 15 residues long. The V and J ends lost 3 bases and 0 bases respectively, with 9 bases between them. Germline CDR1 reads LNHDA; CDR2 reads SQIVND (reference sequence). CDR3: CASSMGQYSNQPQHF. DNA for the CDR3: TGTGCCAGTAGTATGGGACAATATAGCAATCAGCCCCAGCATTTT.

The rearrangement uses TRBV19 and TRBJ1-5, with TRBD1 matching over 8 bases. Per germline, CDR1 LNHDA and CDR2 SQIVND (reference sequence). The CDR3 is 14 amino acids. V shed 5 bases and J 5 bases; nucleotides not matched to a gene: 5. In DNA form, the CDR3 reads TGTGCCAGTAGTGACAGGGGAGGAGATCAGCCCCAGCATTTT. Translation gives CASSDRGGDQPQHF.

The rearrangement links TRBV7-2 to TRBJ1-1; D possibly corresponds to TRBD1 (6 bases). Germline CDR1 SGHTA, CDR2 FQGNSA. This CDR3 has 15 amino acids. Trimming took off 5 bases at V and 4 bases at J, with 17 bases between the two ends. CDR3: CASSRDYRDLTEAFF. As DNA, the CDR3 is TGTGCCAGCAGCCGTGACTACAGGGATCTCACTGAAGCTTTCTTT.

The J gene is TRBJ2-1, the V gene TRBV28, with TRBD1 identical over 10 bases. Germline V gene data show CDR1 as MDHEN and CDR2 as SYDVKM. The CDR3 runs to 18 residues. V lost 5 bases and J lost 7; bases outside the gene matches: 17. The CDR3 bases are TGTGCCAGCAGTCCGGCTCTAGGGACAGGGGATAGGGGTAATGAGCAGTTCTTC. Translated, it gives CASSPALGTGDRGNEQFF.

The V gene is TRBV3-1 (or the pseudogene TRBV3-2), the J gene TRBJ1-5; 8 bases map to TRBD1. J was trimmed by 5 bases and V by 4 bases; bases with no gene match: 4. Germline V CDR1 and CDR2: LGHDT, YNNKEL (reference sequence). The CDR3 consists of 14 residues. CDR3 amino acids: CASSRGTGYQPQHF. In DNA, the CDR3 is TGTGCCAGCAGCCGAGGGACAGGTTATCAGCCCCAGCATTTT.

This rearrangement joins TRBV10-3 to TRBJ1-1; 7 positions agree with TRBD1. CDR1 and CDR2 from the germline V gene are ENHRY and SYGVKD. There are 15 residues in the CDR3. V was clipped by 6 bases and J by 3 bases; unmatched bases: 10. Here the CDR3 reads CAIRRQGISYTEAFF. The CDR3 DNA sequence: TGTGCCATCAGAAGACAGGGTATTTCGTACACTGAAGCTTTCTTT.